This T cell receptor (beta chain) was found in a study of blood T cell repertoires in COVID-19. TCRdb's table, derived via immunoSEQ multiplex PCR, lists solely in-frame clones and lacks some. In the table there are just over 300,000 clones, roughly 86% of which are singletons. The CDR3 is 14 amino acids. Trimming pared 3 bases from V and 9 bases from J, leaving 17 bases between. CDR1 and CDR2 from the germline V gene are KGHDR and SFDVKD. The specimen was peripheral blood. The chain has TRBV24-1 and TRBJ2-7; a possible D gene is TRBD2 (6 bases). The source is a woman aged 25 to 45 with COVID-19, enrolled during active disease. CDR3 DNA sequence: TGTGCCACCAGTGATCTCTGGCGGGACGAGGGGCAGTACTTC. Amino acid sequence: CATSDLWRDEGQYF.